A selection of T cell receptor beta chains follows, all from one sample in a study of blood T cell repertoires in COVID-19. The table came from immunoSEQ multiplex PCR; TCRdb's copy has only in-frame clones and leaves some out. The data contain around 100,000 clones, more than 60% of them singletons. Sequenced material: peripheral blood. The receptors derive from a man between 65 and 85 years old with active or convalescent COVID-19. CDR3s include the opening cysteine and the closing phenylalanine or tryptophan. A D gene is named only where the DNA matches it firmly.

d_gene: .; v_gene: TRBV7-2; CDR3aa: CASSPSAGETQYF
d_gene: TRBD1; v_gene: TRBV19; CDR3aa: CASNTGDLPTQYF
d_gene: TRBD1; v_gene: TRBV2; CDR3aa: CASSFRDSSLGEKLFF
d_gene: TRBD1; v_gene: TRBV2; CDR3aa: CASNRRDRVTGELFF
d_gene: TRBD1; v_gene: TRBV11-2; CDR3aa: CASSSGQGGHYGYTF
d_gene: .; v_gene: TRBV21-1; CDR3aa: CASSKGGGKDTANYGYTF
d_gene: .; v_gene: TRBV19; CDR3aa: CASTPSWDFQLTDTQYF
d_gene: .; v_gene: TRBV19; CDR3aa: CATEGLTRNTIYF
d_gene: .; v_gene: TRBV2; CDR3aa: CASSAGPNTEAFF
d_gene: .; v_gene: TRBV10-1; CDR3aa: CASSEYGFSGNTIYF
d_gene: TRBD1; v_gene: TRBV9; CDR3aa: CASSAEQTGTGGRRAFF
d_gene: .; v_gene: TRBV7-9; CDR3aa: CASSLVGDGYTF
d_gene: TRBD2; v_gene: TRBV4-1; CDR3aa: CASSQSLSARGAYNEQFF
d_gene: TRBD2; v_gene: TRBV7-8; CDR3aa: CASSFGGDRRYNEQFF
d_gene: TRBD1; v_gene: TRBV5-5; CDR3aa: CASSPGTGAGELFF
d_gene: .; v_gene: TRBV12-3/TRBV12-4; CDR3aa: CASSLGGPMTQYF
d_gene: TRBD2; v_gene: TRBV29-1; CDR3aa: CSVATGTSGRETQYF
d_gene: .; v_gene: TRBV7-2; CDR3aa: CASSLVGGRANYGYTF
d_gene: .; v_gene: TRBV5-4; CDR3aa: CASSLGQANTEAFF
d_gene: TRBD2; v_gene: TRBV2; CDR3aa: CASSEWGRGAGGPPDTQYF
d_gene: TRBD2; v_gene: TRBV11-2; CDR3aa: CASNKLPGGGNEQFF
d_gene: .; v_gene: TRBV27; CDR3aa: CASSPGVGYGYTF
d_gene: .; v_gene: TRBV9; CDR3aa: CASSLGLSNQPQHF
d_gene: TRBD2; v_gene: TRBV19; CDR3aa: CASSRGPSGGATDTQYF
d_gene: TRBD1; v_gene: TRBV28; CDR3aa: CASRTGGGLPQHF
d_gene: TRBD1; v_gene: TRBV7-8; CDR3aa: CASAWDREDEQYF
d_gene: .; v_gene: TRBV10-1; CDR3aa: CASSSQGNYGYTF
d_gene: .; v_gene: TRBV24-1; CDR3aa: CATAGGGSGQPQHF
d_gene: .; v_gene: TRBV12-5; CDR3aa: CATRAASYNSPLHF
d_gene: .; v_gene: TRBV12-5; CDR3aa: CASKTDGGANVLTF
d_gene: TRBD2; v_gene: TRBV7-9; CDR3aa: CASSPPSGDATGELFF
d_gene: TRBD1; v_gene: TRBV18; CDR3aa: CASSQEQGLGQPQHF
d_gene: .; v_gene: TRBV19; CDR3aa: CASSVRVGGYTF
d_gene: TRBD2; v_gene: TRBV15; CDR3aa: CATSRNPTSGEGEQFF
d_gene: TRBD1; v_gene: TRBV2; CDR3aa: CAISTGTNTEAFF
d_gene: TRBD1; v_gene: TRBV4-2; CDR3aa: CASSQDNRGGSEKLFF
d_gene: TRBD1; v_gene: TRBV11-2; CDR3aa: CASSQDRHQADTQYF
d_gene: TRBD2; v_gene: TRBV6-5; CDR3aa: CASRPRGGSGELFF
d_gene: .; v_gene: TRBV12-5; CDR3aa: CASGLGRPGQNTEAFF
d_gene: TRBD1; v_gene: TRBV6-1; CDR3aa: CASSEGGTVGYTF
d_gene: .; v_gene: TRBV10-1; CDR3aa: CAPLGGGGQPQHF
d_gene: .; v_gene: TRBV3-1/TRBV3-2; CDR3aa: CASSQARGIGNEQYF
d_gene: TRBD2; v_gene: TRBV5-1; CDR3aa: CASSGTSGIYEQFF
d_gene: TRBD1; v_gene: TRBV6-6; CDR3aa: CASSSRDRFFYGYTF
d_gene: TRBD1; v_gene: TRBV10-3; CDR3aa: CAIRPGQGREQYF
d_gene: .; v_gene: TRBV7-2; CDR3aa: CASSLERVGLNTEAFF
d_gene: TRBD1; v_gene: TRBV6-5; CDR3aa: CASSPRQGNPGELFF
d_gene: TRBD1; v_gene: TRBV5-6; CDR3aa: CASSLGQGNYGYTF
d_gene: .; v_gene: TRBV11-2; CDR3aa: CASSPVGDTQYF
d_gene: TRBD1; v_gene: TRBV19; CDR3aa: CASSPGGGYSFYGYTF
d_gene: TRBD2; v_gene: TRBV15; CDR3aa: CATSFSGTYNEQFF
d_gene: .; v_gene: TRBV4-1; CDR3aa: CASRQTGADTQYF
d_gene: TRBD1; v_gene: TRBV7-9; CDR3aa: CASSPAGTANTGELFF
d_gene: TRBD1; v_gene: TRBV10-3; CDR3aa: CAIRGTGWSYGYTF
d_gene: TRBD1; v_gene: TRBV6-5; CDR3aa: CASSATGGEQYF
d_gene: .; v_gene: TRBV7-2; CDR3aa: CASSLAPRDQPQHF
d_gene: .; v_gene: TRBV2; CDR3aa: CASSSTRNTEAFF